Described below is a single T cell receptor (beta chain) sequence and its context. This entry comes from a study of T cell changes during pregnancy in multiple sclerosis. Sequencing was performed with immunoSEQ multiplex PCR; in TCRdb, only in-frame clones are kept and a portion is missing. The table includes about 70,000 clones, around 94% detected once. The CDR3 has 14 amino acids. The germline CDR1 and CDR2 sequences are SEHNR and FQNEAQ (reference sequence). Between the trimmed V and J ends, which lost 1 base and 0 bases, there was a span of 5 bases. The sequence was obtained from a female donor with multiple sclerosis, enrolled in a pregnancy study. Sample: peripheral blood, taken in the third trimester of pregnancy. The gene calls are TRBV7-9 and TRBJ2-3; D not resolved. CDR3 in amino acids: CASSLGASTDTQYF. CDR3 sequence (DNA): TGTGCCAGCAGCTTAGGTGCGAGCACAGATACGCAGTATTTT.